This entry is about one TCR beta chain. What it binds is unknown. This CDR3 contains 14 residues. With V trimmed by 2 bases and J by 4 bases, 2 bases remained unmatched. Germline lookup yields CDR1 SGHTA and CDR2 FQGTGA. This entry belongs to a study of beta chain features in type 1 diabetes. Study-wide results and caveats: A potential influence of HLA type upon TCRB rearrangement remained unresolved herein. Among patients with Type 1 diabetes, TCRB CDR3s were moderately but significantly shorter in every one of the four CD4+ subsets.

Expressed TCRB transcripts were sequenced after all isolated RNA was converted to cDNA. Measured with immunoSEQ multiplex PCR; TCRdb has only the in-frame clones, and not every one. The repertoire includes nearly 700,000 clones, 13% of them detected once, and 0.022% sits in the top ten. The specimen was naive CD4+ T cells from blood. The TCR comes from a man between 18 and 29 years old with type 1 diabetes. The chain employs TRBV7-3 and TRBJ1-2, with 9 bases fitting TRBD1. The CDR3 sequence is CASSLGDRVYGYTF. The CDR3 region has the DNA TGTGCCAGCAGCTTAGGGGACAGGGTCTATGGCTACACCTTC.